This T cell receptor (beta chain) is drawn from a study of T cells after yellow fever vaccination. Study results and caveats: Weaker overall was a secondary response that nonetheless peaked faster, on day 5 versus 15. Although most clonotypes did not, a small share appeared in both CD4 and CD8 compartments.

Production of TCR cDNA was by 5'RACE template switching, which also added a universal primer site and UMIs. Via MiXCR, TCRdb re-called the 5' RACE reads, giving one row per CDR3 protein. The sample has about 150,000 distinct CDR3 sequences; approximately 6.6% are singletons. To note about this clonotype: The antigen is not known.

Sequenced here: CD4+ T cells sorted from PBMCs, sampled 10 days after the yellow fever booster vaccination. The sequence was collected from a man aged 30-40 years who received the YFV17D yellow fever vaccine.

Written as DNA, the CDR3 is TGTGCCGCCTCAGTTCTAGCGGGAGTCGGGGGAGGGGAGCAGTTCTTC. Protein: CAASVLAGVGGGEQFF. This chain uses TRBV28 with TRBJ2-1, with TRBD2 matching 10 bases. The V and J ends lost 11 bases and 10 bases, in that order; junction bases with no gene match: 20. Germline CDR1 MDHEN, CDR2 SYDVKM. This CDR3 region has 16 residues.